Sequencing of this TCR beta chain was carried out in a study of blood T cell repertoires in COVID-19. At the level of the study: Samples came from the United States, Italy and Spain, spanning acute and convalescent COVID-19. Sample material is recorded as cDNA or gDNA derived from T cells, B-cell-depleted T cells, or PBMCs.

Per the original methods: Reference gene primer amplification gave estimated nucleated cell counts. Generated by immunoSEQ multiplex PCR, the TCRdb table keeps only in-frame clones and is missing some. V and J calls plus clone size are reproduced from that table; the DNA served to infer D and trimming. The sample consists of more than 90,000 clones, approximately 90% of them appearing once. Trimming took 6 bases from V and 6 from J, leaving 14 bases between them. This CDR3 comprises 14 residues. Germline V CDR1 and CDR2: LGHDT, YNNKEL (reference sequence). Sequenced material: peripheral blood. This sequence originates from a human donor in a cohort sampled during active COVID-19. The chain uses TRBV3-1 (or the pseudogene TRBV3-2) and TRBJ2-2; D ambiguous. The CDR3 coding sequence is TGTGCCAGCAGTCGCTTACGGGTTTCCGGGGAGCTGTTTTTT. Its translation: CASSRLRVSGELFF.